This T cell receptor beta chain is from a study of blood T cell repertoires in COVID-19 (dated by TCRdb to between 2020 and 2021). A note on the overall study: Collaborator samples came from the United States, Italy and Spain and covered acute and convalescent phases of COVID-19. HLA class I and class II types, where available, came from metadata supplied by the sample provider rather than from assay-based typing. The prospective study material was composed of cDNA or gDNA derived from T cells, B-cell-depleted T cells, or PBMCs. The dataset comprised deeply sampled blood TCRbeta repertoires from subjects exposed to, actively infected with, or recovered from COVID-19. Sample metadata almost always included a de-identified subject ID, COVID-19 status, age in years and sex. The repertoires were released in a freely available public database intended as a resource for research on the immune response to SARS-CoV-2. Samples were obtained from the ongoing ImmuneRACE study (first 160 participants) and from approximately 1,200 subjects provided by 6 global collaborators. The paper's findings and limits, for the study overall: Clinical and demographic metadata were provided uncurated, with the amount varying by source and participant.

The immunoSEQ Assay, a bias-controlled multiplex PCR, was used to amplify TCRbeta CDR3 regions from genomic DNA. In the authors' own workflow: The number of nucleated cells in each sample was estimated by amplification of reference gene primers within the assay. Sequence reads were collapsed and filtered to measure the absolute abundance of every unique TCRbeta CDR3 rearrangement. Productive Simpson clonality was computed per sample as the square root of Simpson's diversity index over productive rearrangements. TCRdb limited this immuneACCESS table to in-frame rearrangements with V and J called. A share of clones is missing; checked studies link under half to unresolved V genes, and the rest is unexplained. V and J calls plus clone size are reproduced from that table; the DNA served to infer D and trimming. This sample is represented by about 190,000 clones; around 90% of them were singletons. The top ten hold 0.62% of the sample.

A distance of 15 bases separates the germline ends of V and J, which lose 5 bases and 6 bases respectively. From the cysteine up to the phenylalanine, the CDR3 has a length of 15 residues. Of the read, only the CDR3 DNA is kept; its 45 bases are in frame from base 1. From the germline V gene (reference sequence), CDR1 is SGHNT and CDR2 is YYREEE. This clone has more than one count but fewer than ten. Its antigen is not yet known. The sample holds no much larger clone one base away, and base qualities are not on file. Collaborating institutions collected whole blood in K2EDTA tubes following their own protocols. For TCRbeta analysis, collaborators shipped samples in one of three forms: frozen whole blood, isolated PBMCs, or DNA extracted from either of those sample types.

The source material was peripheral blood. This receptor was identified in a man aged 45 to 65 with acute or convalescent COVID-19. The V and J segments used are TRBV5-4 and TRBJ1-6; the D segment could be TRBD1, given 5 matching bases. The CDR3 in this case is CASRRSDSGNSPLHF. The nucleotide sequence reads as follows: TGTGCCAGCAGGAGGTCAGACAGTGGTAATTCACCCCTCCACTTT.